The subject of this entry is one T cell receptor (beta chain). These data belong to a study of blood T cell repertoires in COVID-19. This CDR3 is built from 13 residues. Trimming stripped 1 base from V and 10 bases from J, with 13 bases between. Germline-derived CDR1 and CDR2 are SEHNR and FQNEAQ (reference sequence). Libraries were prepared by immunoSEQ multiplex PCR; TCRdb keeps only in-frame clonotypes and omits some of them. The sample lists tens of thousands of clones, about four fifths occurring once. This clonotype was obtained from a man between 65 and 80 years old with acute or convalescent COVID-19. The chain is built from TRBV7-9 and TRBJ1-1, with unresolved D. The specimen was peripheral blood. The CDR3: CASSLGAFPRAFF. The CDR3, as DNA: TGTGCCAGCAGCTTAGGCGCATTTCCAAGAGCTTTCTTT.